This TCR beta chain was identified in a study of cytomegalovirus exposure and HLA in healthy donors. Study-wide results and caveats: Accurate HLA-A and HLA-B prediction from TCR beta sequences was reported for most subjects. HLA alleles showed associations with 15,000 to 20,000 TCR beta sequences in a later analysis, at a 0.05 false discovery rate. As immune exposure information, only CMV serostatus was available.

For this clone: Antigen unknown.

The PCR used 60 Vbeta and 13 Jbeta primers. This table comes from immunoSEQ multiplex PCR, and its TCRdb copy is limited to in-frame clones, with some not included. This sample's clone table lists 100,000 to 150,000 clones. V lost 2 bases to trimming and J lost 5 bases, with 7 bases between them. Germline lookup yields CDR1 SGHTA and CDR2 FQGTGA. The CDR3 covers 13 residues. The J gene is TRBJ2-1, the V gene TRBV7-3, with D uncertain. Sequenced sample: PBMCs. This TCR was sampled from a man between 18 and 35 years old in good health and CMV-seronegative. The CDR3 spells CASSLVLNNEQFF. CDR3 nucleotides: TGTGCCAGCAGCTTAGTTCTAAACAATGAGCAGTTCTTC.